This TCR beta chain originates from a study of a mutant IDH1 vaccine in newly diagnosed glioma. Study-level results: Among patients, around 93% showed immune responses induced by the vaccine.

Germline V lookup: CDR1 SGHDN, CDR2 FVKESK. The trim removed 2 bases at V and 4 bases at J, leaving 8 bases unmatched. This CDR3 is built from 18 residues. Specified time point: week 23, last vaccination. A 20-mer mutant IDH1 peptide at 300 ug was injected subcutaneously with topical imiquimod. The table came from immunoSEQ multiplex PCR; TCRdb's copy has only in-frame clones and leaves some out. The sample shows roughly 50,000 clones, around 80% of them seen only once. As to this clone: The target antigen is unknown.

The chain carries TRBV14 and TRBJ2-3; TRBD2 agrees at 14 bases. This sample comprised PBMCs, obtained from a glioma patient whose treatment included an IDH1 peptide vaccine. This clonotype was sampled from a woman aged 35 to 49 with glioma. Some clones in this sample may be carry-over from other donors' samples. The CDR3 bases are TGTGCCAGCAGCCAAAAAAGGGGACTAGCGGGGGTTCCAGATACGCAGTATTTT. Amino acid sequence: CASSQKRGLAGVPDTQYF.